Below, one T cell receptor beta chain is given with its context. Its target is unknown. Compared with germline, one end of the junction differs, possibly owing to a read error. Measured with immunoSEQ multiplex PCR; TCRdb has only the in-frame clones, and not every one. This table has about 170,000 clones, roughly nine tenths appearing once. The entry originates in a study of T cell responses to AZD1222 COVID-19 vaccine. The study, taken as a whole, reports: Donors in the cohort were predominantly white British and more often female, and clonal diversity was possibly underestimated. CD4 TCRs covered the whole spike, strongest at regions 160-218 and 743-854. Spike-specific TCR repertoires showed rising breadth and depth after two AZD1222 doses. Unmutated variant regions reportedly attract nearly half of all spike-specific TCRs.

The CDR3 has 16 residues. CDR1 and CDR2 from the germline V gene are SSHAT and FNYEAQ (reference sequence). Specimen: peripheral blood, collected on day 0 of AZD1222 vaccination. The chain joins TRBV7-7 to TRBJ2-2, with D perhaps matching TRBD1 or TRBD2 (6 bases each). The source is an adult in good health. CDR3 nucleotide sequence: TGTGCTAGCAGCTTAGGGGGGTTTCGGAACACCGGGGAGCTGTTTTTT. Protein sequence: CASSLGGFRNTGELFF.